Presented here are 19 T cell receptor beta chains from one specimen sequenced in a study of shared clonotypes between healthy human individuals. Assay: immunoSEQ multiplex PCR; the TCRdb copy retains only in-frame clones and omits some. In the table there are approximately 1.5 million clones, under 99% of which are singletons. Sequenced material: naive CD4+ T cells sorted from blood. The subset denotes: CD45RA+ positively selected. These receptors were taken from a man younger than 45 in good health.

The chain recombines TRBV2 with TRBJ1-1; no reliable D call. Germline assignment: CDR1 SNHLY and CDR2 FYNNEI. The CDR3 length is 13 residues. V was pared by 7 bases and J by 3 bases, with 12 bases between. In DNA form, the CDR3 reads TGTGCCAGCACGCCCAGGAAGGACACTGAAGCTTTCTTT. Encoded protein: CASTPRKDTEAFF.

This clone came up once. The identical CDR3 is also encoded by other nucleotide sequences in the sample. The chain is built from TRBV18 and TRBJ2-3; 9 nucleotides line up with TRBD1. CDR3 size: 16 residues. The V gene end was trimmed by 3 bases and the J gene end by 1 base; junction bases not matched to a gene: 5. Germline CDR1 and CDR2: KGHSH and LQKENI. CDR3 sequence (DNA): TGTGCCAGCTCACCCCGGGGACAGGGAGGCACAGATACGCAGTATTTT. Protein product: CASSPRGQGGTDTQYF.

This clone was detected only once. The chain links TRBV5-1 to TRBJ2-7; D possibly corresponds to TRBD2 (6 bases). The germline V and J ends were trimmed by 5 bases and 2 bases, with 14 bases remaining between them. Germline CDR1 is SGHRS and CDR2 is YFSETQ. This CDR3 contains 14 residues. The CDR3 region is CASSAVGGPYEQYF. The CDR3 nucleotides are TGCGCCAGCAGTGCGGTCGGGGGTCCCTACGAGCAGTACTTC.

The chain has TRBV10-3 and TRBJ1-2; 7 positions match TRBD1. The CDR3 consists of 14 residues. CDR1 is ENHRY, CDR2 SYGVKD, per germline. V shed 4 bases, J shed 4 bases, and the junction held 6 bases outside the gene matches. The chain's CDR3 is CAISALWDSYGYTF. CDR3 bases: TGTGCCATCAGTGCATTGTGGGACAGCTATGGCTACACCTTC.

This sequence joins TRBV27 and TRBJ2-7, with D perhaps TRBD1 or TRBD2 (5 bases each). Germline V CDR1 and CDR2: MNHEY, SMNVEV (reference sequence). This CDR3 contains 16 residues. V lost 4 bases to trimming and J lost 7 bases, with 23 bases between them. This CDR3 reads CASSSPLGTISGEQYF. CDR3 nucleotide sequence: TGTGCCAGCAGTTCCCCCCTGGGGACCATCTCGGGGGAGCAGTACTTC.

The chain uses TRBV27 and TRBJ2-7; D gene uncertain. The CDR3 sequence is 15 residues long. CDR1 is MNHEY, CDR2 SMNVEV, per germline (reference sequence). V shed 3 bases and J shed 1 base, with 13 bases lying between them. CDR3 protein: CASSFDFRSSYEQYF. Written as DNA, the CDR3 is TGTGCCAGCAGTTTCGACTTCCGGAGTTCCTACGAGCAGTACTTC.

The chain employs TRBV28 and TRBJ2-1; 7 positions match TRBD1. CDR1 is MDHEN and CDR2 is SYDVKM in the germline V gene. The CDR3 extends over 16 amino acids. The V and J ends lost 2 bases and 8 bases, in that order; junction bases with no gene match: 12. The CDR3 sequence: CASSLQTHTGVYEQFF. The CDR3, as DNA: TGTGCCAGCAGTTTACAAACCCATACAGGGGTTTATGAGCAGTTCTTC.

V usage is TRBV5-1 and J usage is TRBJ2-5; the match to TRBD2 covers 12 bases. The J call may be in error: the DNA end matches TRBJ2-7 better. The CDR3 contains 15 residues. Germline V gene sequence: CDR1 SGHRS, CDR2 YFSETQ. In DNA, the CDR3 is TGCGCCAGCAGCGTGGGACTAGCGGGTACGCCCGAGCAGTACTTC. It specifies CASSVGLAGTPEQYF.

The V gene is TRBV4-1, the J gene TRBJ1-1, with 10 bases aligning to TRBD1. Germline V gene data show CDR1 as MGHRA and CDR2 as YSYEKL. This CDR3 is 17 amino acids long. The ends lost 1 base at V and 1 base at J; junction bases unmatched: 6. As DNA, the CDR3 is TGCGCCAGCAGCCAAGGAAGGACAGGGGGATGGAACACTGAAGCTTTCTTT. Amino acids: CASSQGRTGGWNTEAFF.

V is TRBV4-1 and J is TRBJ2-3; D ambiguous. Trimming took off 0 bases at V and 7 bases at J, with 14 bases between the two ends. The CDR3 is 15 residues long. The germline V gene has CDR1 MGHRA and CDR2 YSYEKL. The CDR3 here is CASSQEGRPANTQYF. The CDR3 DNA sequence: TGCGCCAGCAGCCAAGAAGGTCGCCCCGCAAATACGCAGTATTTT.

The genes are TRBV9 and TRBJ1-2; D not resolved. Germline V CDR1 and CDR2: SGDLS, YYNGEE. The CDR3 runs 14 residues. Trimming took off 2 bases at V and 4 bases at J, with 12 bases between the two ends. This chain's CDR3 is CASSVTVEGYGYTF. The DNA of the CDR3 is TGTGCCAGCAGCGTCACGGTAGAGGGCTATGGCTACACCTTC.

V gene TRBV11-2 combines with J gene TRBJ2-2, with D possibly called TRBD1 or TRBD2 (5 bases each). V was shortened by 1 base and J by 2 bases, with 14 bases between the two germline ends. CDR1 and CDR2 from the germline V gene are SGHAT and FQNNGV. This CDR3 has 17 residues. The CDR3 DNA sequence: TGTGCCAGCAGCTTAGGTGCAGGGAGCCGCAACACCGGGGAGCTGTTTTTT. Its translation is CASSLGAGSRNTGELFF.

The chain couples TRBV5-1 to TRBJ1-1, with TRBD1 matching over 7 bases. The germline V gene has CDR1 SGHRS and CDR2 YFSETQ. The CDR3 loop spans 16 amino acids. Germline trimming cut 3 bases from V and 1 base from J; bases unmatched to any gene: 9. The CDR3 loop is CASSWTGDTENTEAFF. CDR3 nucleotides: TGCGCCAGCAGCTGGACAGGCGATACTGAGAACACTGAAGCTTTCTTT.

CDR3 amino acids: CASRNTRQGNYGYTF. The CDR3 nucleotides read TGTGCCAGCAGGAATACAAGGCAGGGAAACTATGGCTACACCTTC. V is TRBV2 and J is TRBJ1-2; maybe TRBD1 (5 bases). This CDR3 is 15 amino acids long. The germline CDR1 and CDR2 sequences are SNHLY and FYNNEI. The germline V and J ends were trimmed by 6 bases and 2 bases, with 16 bases remaining between them.

The CDR3 is CASWDRGAINEQFF. The CDR3 DNA follows: TGTGCCAGCTGGGACAGGGGGGCGATAAATGAGCAGTTCTTC. This chain uses TRBV19 with TRBJ2-1; TRBD1 matches at 11 bases. The J segment lost 7 bases and the V segment lost 9 bases, leaving 8 bases of the junction unmatched. The CDR3 is made up of 14 amino acids. The germline gives CDR1 LNHDA, CDR2 SQIVND (reference sequence).

This chain connects TRBV7-9 to TRBJ2-7; D gene ambiguous. V was shortened by 1 base and J by 5 bases, with 21 bases between the two germline ends. Germline V gene lookup returns CDR1 SEHNR and CDR2 FQNEAQ (reference sequence). This CDR3 comprises 17 residues. The DNA of the CDR3 is TGTGCCAGCAGCTTAGAAAGGTTAGGATCGCCTTGGCACGAGCAGTACTTC. Protein product: CASSLERLGSPWHEQYF.

Notes on this clone: The same CDR3 arises from other DNA sequences in this sample as well. The chain links TRBV18 to TRBJ1-3; D is undetermined. Per germline, CDR1 KGHSH and CDR2 LQKENI. The CDR3 has 15 amino acids. V was clipped by 2 bases and J by 0 bases, with 8 bases between them. The CDR3 here is CASSPIAGSGNTIYF. In nucleotides, the CDR3 is TGTGCCAGCTCACCAATTGCCGGCTCTGGAAACACCATATATTTT. Full variable domain (outside the CDR3, taken from reference TRBV18 and TRBJ1-3): NAGVMQNPRHLVRRRGQEARLRCSPMKGHSHVYWYRQLPEEGLKFMVYLQKENIIDESGMPKERFSAEFPKEGPSILRIQQVVRGDSAAYFCASSPIAGSGNTIYFGEGSWLTVV.

Written as DNA, the CDR3 is TGTGCCAGCAGTTCTACAGGGGGTGGCAATCAGCCCCAGCATTTT. Residues: CASSSTGGGNQPQHF. V is TRBV6-5 and J is TRBJ1-5; 8 nucleotides align to TRBD1. CDR1 and CDR2 from the germline V gene are MNHEY and SVGAGI. The CDR3 sequence is 15 residues long. V shed 4 bases and J 2 bases; nucleotides not matched to a gene: 4.

The V gene is TRBV6-1, the J gene TRBJ2-1, with D possibly TRBD2 on 6 matching bases. Germline V CDR1 and CDR2: MNHNS, SASEGT. V was clipped by 6 bases and J by 4 bases, with 16 bases between them. The CDR3 is 15 residues long. CDR3 amino acids: CASSKSSADYNEQFF. The CDR3 DNA reads as TGTGCCAGCAGCAAGTCTAGCGCCGATTACAATGAGCAGTTCTTC.